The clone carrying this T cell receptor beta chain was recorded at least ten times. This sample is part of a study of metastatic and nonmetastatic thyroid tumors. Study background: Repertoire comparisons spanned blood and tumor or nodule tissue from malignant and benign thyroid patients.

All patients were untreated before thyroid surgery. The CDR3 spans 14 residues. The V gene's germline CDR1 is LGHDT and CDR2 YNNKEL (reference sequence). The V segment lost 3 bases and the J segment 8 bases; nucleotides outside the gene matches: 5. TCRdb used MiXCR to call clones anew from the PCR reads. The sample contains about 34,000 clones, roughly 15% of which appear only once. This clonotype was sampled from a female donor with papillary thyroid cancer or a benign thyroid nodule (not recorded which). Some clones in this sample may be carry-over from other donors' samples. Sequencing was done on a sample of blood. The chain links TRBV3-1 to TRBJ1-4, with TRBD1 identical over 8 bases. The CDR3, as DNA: TGTGCCAGCAGCCAGTCAGGGGGCTGGGAAAAACTGTTTTTT. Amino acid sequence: CASSQSGGWEKLFF.